This T cell receptor beta chain originates from a study of blood T cell repertoires in COVID-19. The overall study: Sites across the United States, Italy and Spain contributed samples from acute and convalescent COVID-19. Sample material is recorded as cDNA or gDNA derived from T cells, B-cell-depleted T cells, or PBMCs.

Study processing details: Estimation of nucleated cell counts was performed using reference gene primer amplification. Produced via immunoSEQ multiplex PCR; TCRdb's table is partial and in-frame only. For V, J and clone size, that table is used; D and trimming come from the DNA. This sample has some 140,000 clones, with approximately 85% found just once. CDR1 SGHRS and CDR2 YFSETQ come from the germline V gene. The CDR3 extends over 15 amino acids. The junction had 2 bases not matched to a gene; V was cut back by 0 bases and J by 5 bases. The sequence was collected from a human donor in a cohort sampled during active COVID-19. J is TRBJ2-2 and V is TRBV5-1; 9 positions agree with TRBD1. The sample comprised peripheral blood. CDR3 residues: CASSLADRGTGELFF. DNA of the CDR3: TGCGCCAGCAGCTTGGCCGACAGGGGGACCGGGGAGCTGTTTTTT.